This T cell receptor beta chain was captured by sequencing in a study of T cell responses to AZD1222 COVID-19 vaccine. The study's findings and limits: The donors showed a predominance of white British ancestry and of females, with possible underestimation of clonal diversity. Two doses of AZD1222 preceded a rise in Spike-specific TCR breadth and depth. Every sample of the repertoires postdated the peak T cell response.

The protocol was immunoSEQ multiplex PCR, while the TCRdb copy is restricted to in-frame clones and leaves out a portion. The table has over 110,000 clones, about 90% seen once. The V gene end was trimmed by 2 bases and the J gene end by 2 bases; junction bases not matched to a gene: 9. CDR3 length equals 17 residues. In germline, CDR1 is SGHTA, CDR2 FQGTGA. Note on this clone: Antigen specificity is unknown.

The chain has TRBV7-3 and TRBJ2-1; TRBD1 matches at 7 bases. The clonotype originates from an adult who received the AZD1222 COVID-19 vaccine. Here the sequenced sample was peripheral blood, taken 28 days after the second AZD1222 dose. CDR3 sequence (DNA): TGTGCCAGCAGCTTATATTCAGGGGGTCTCCCCTACAATGAGCAGTTCTTC. Translation gives CASSLYSGGLPYNEQFF.